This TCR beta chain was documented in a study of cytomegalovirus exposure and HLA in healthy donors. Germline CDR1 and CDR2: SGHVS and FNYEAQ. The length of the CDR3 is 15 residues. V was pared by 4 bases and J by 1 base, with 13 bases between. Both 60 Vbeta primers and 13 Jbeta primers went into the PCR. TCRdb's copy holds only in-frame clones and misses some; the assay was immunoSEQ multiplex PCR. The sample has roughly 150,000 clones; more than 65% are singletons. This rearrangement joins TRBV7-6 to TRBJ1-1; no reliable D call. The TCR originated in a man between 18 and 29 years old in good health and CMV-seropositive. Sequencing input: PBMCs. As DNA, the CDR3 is TGTGCCAGCAGCTCCTCCGCCGGTACGAACACTGAAGCTTTCTTT. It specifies CASSSSAGTNTEAFF. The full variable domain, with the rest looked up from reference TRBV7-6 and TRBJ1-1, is GAGVSQSPRYKVTKRGQDVALRCDPISGHVSLYWYRQALGQGPEFLTYFNYEAQQDKSGLPNDRFSAERPEGSISTLTIQRTEQRDSAMYRCASSSSAGTNTEAFFGQGTRLTVV.